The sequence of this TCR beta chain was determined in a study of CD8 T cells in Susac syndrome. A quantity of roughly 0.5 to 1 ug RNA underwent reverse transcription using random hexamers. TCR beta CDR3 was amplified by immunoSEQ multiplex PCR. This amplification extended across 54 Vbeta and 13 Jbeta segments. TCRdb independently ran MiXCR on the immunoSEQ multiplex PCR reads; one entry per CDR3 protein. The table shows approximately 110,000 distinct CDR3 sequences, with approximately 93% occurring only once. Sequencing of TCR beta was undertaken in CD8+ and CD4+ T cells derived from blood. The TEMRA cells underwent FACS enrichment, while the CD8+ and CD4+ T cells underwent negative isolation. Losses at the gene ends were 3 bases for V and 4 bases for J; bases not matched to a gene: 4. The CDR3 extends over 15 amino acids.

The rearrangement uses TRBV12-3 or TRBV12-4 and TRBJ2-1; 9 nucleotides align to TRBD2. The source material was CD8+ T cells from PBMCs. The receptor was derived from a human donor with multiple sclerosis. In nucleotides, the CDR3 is TGTGCCAGCAGTTTCGGAGCGGGGGGTTACAATGAGCAGTTCTTC. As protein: CASSFGAGGYNEQFF.